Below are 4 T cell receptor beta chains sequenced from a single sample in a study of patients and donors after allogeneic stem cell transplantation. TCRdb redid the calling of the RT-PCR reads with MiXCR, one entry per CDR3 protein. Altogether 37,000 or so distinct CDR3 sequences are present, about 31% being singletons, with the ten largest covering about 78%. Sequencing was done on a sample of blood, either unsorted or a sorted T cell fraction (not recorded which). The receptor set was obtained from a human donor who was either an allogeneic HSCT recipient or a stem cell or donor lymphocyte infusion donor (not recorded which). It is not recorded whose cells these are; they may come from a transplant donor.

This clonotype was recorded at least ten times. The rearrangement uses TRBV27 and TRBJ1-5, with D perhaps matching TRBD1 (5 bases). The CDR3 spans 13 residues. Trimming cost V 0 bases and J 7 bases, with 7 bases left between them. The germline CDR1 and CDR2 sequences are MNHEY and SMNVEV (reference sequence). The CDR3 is CASSLSGGQPQHF. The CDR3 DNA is TGTGCCAGCAGTTTATCGGGGGGGCAGCCCCAGCATTTT.

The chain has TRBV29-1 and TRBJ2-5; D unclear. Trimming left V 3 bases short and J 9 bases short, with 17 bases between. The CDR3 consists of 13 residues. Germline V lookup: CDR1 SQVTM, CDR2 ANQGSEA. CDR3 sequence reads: CSVEWSRPAAQYF. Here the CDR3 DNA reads TGCAGCGTTGAGTGGTCCCGCCCGGCGGCCCAGTACTTC.

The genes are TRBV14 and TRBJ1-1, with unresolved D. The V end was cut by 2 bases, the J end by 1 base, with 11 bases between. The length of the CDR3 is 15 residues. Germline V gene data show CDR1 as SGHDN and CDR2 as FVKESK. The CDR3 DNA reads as TGTGCCAGCAGCCAATCGGCCCGGCCGAACACTGAAGCTTTCTTT. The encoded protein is CASSQSARPNTEAFF.

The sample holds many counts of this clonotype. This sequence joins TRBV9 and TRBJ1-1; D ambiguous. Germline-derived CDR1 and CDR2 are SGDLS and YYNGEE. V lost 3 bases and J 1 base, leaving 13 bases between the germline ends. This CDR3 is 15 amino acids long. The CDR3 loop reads CASSAGYSGNTEAFF. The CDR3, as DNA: TGTGCCAGCAGCGCCGGTTACTCCGGGAACACTGAAGCTTTCTTT.